One sample yielded the 2 T cell receptor beta chains listed below, sequenced in a study of T cell responses to AZD1222 COVID-19 vaccine. TCRdb's copy holds only in-frame clones and misses some; the assay was immunoSEQ multiplex PCR. The sample has some 120,000 clones; approximately 93% are singletons. Here the sequenced sample was peripheral blood, taken on day 0 of AZD1222 vaccination. These TCRs come from an adult in good health.

The chain combines TRBV20-1 with TRBJ1-4, with D perhaps matching TRBD1 (5 bases). Trimming stripped 3 bases from V and 4 bases from J, with 12 bases between. The CDR3 contains 14 residues. Germline lookup yields CDR1 DFQATT and CDR2 SNEGSKA (reference sequence). The CDR3 loop reads CSASAQGNNEKLFF. Here the CDR3 DNA reads TGCAGTGCTAGTGCGCAGGGAAATAATGAAAAACTGTTTTTT.

The chain employs TRBV6-5 and TRBJ1-1, with D unresolved. With 6 bases removed from V and 1 base from J, the gap between germline ends came to 6 bases. From germline, CDR1 is MNHEY and CDR2 SVGAGI. This CDR3 has 12 amino acids. CDR3 sequence reads: CASRRTNTEAFF. For the CDR3, the DNA is TGTGCCAGCAGACGGACGAACACTGAAGCTTTCTTT.